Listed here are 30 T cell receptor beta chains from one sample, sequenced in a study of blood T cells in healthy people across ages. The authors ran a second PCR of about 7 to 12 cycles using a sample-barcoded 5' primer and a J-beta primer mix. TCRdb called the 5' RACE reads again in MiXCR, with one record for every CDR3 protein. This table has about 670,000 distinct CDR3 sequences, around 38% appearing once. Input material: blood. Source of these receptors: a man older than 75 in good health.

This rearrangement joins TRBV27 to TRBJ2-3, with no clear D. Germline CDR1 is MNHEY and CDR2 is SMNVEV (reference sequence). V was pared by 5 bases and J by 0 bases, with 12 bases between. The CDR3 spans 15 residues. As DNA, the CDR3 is TGTGCCAGCAGTCCCCGGGCGAGGAGCACAGATACGCAGTATTTT. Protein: CASSPRARSTDTQYF.

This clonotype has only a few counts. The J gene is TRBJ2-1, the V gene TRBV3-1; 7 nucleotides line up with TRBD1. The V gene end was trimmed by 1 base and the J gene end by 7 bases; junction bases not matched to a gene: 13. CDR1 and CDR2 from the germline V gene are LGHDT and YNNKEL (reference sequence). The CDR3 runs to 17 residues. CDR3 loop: CASSQVGGAGFGNEQFF. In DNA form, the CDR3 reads TGTGCCAGCAGCCAAGTAGGGGGCGCAGGCTTCGGGAATGAGCAGTTCTTC.

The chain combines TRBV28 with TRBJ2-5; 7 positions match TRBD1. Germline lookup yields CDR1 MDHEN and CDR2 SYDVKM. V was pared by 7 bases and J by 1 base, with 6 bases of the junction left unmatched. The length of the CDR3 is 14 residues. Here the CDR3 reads CASIWTGTQETQYF. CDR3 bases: TGTGCCAGCATTTGGACAGGAACCCAAGAGACCCAGTACTTC.

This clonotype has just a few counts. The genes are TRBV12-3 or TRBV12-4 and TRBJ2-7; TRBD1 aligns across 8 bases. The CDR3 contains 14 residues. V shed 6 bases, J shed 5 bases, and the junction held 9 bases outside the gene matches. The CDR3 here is CASRPDRGRDEQYF. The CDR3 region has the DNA TGTGCCAGCAGACCCGACAGGGGCCGAGACGAGCAGTACTTC.

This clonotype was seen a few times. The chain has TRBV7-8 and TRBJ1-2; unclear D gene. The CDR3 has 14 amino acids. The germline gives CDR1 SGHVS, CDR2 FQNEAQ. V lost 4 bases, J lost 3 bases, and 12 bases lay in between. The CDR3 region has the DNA TGTGCCAGCAGCTCCGCTAGGACGGACTATGGCTACACCTTC. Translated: CASSSARTDYGYTF.

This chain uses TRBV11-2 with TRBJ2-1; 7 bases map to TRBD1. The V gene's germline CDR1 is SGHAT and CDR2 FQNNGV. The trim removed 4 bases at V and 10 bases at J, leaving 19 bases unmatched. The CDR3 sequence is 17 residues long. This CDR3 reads CASSSHRSGGPNKEQFF. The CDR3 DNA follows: TGTGCCAGCAGCTCCCACCGGTCAGGGGGACCAAATAAGGAGCAGTTCTTC.

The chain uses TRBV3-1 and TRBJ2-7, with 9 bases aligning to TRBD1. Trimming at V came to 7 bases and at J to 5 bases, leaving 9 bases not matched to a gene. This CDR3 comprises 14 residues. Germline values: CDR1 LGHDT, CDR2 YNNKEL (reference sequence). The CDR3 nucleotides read TGTGCCAGCAAAAGGAGACAGGGGGTCCACGAGCAGTACTTC. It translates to CASKRRQGVHEQYF.

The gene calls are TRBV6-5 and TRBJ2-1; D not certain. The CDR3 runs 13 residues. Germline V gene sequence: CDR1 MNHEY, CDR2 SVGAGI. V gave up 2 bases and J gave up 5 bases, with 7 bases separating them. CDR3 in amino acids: CASSYQENNEQFF. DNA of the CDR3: TGTGCCAGCAGTTACCAGGAGAACAATGAGCAGTTCTTC.

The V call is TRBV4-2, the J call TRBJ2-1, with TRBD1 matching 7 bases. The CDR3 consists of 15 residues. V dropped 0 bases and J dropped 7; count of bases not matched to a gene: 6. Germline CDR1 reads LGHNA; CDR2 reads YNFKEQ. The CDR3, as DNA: TGTGCCAGCAGCCAAGAACGACAGGGCAGGAATGAGCAGTTCTTC. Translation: CASSQERQGRNEQFF.

The CDR3 sequence: CASSLSTDYEQYF. The CDR3 DNA reads TGTGCCAGCAGCTTATCAACTGACTACGAGCAGTACTTC. The chain has TRBV7-9 and TRBJ2-7; D not certain. Trimming took 2 bases from V and 3 from J, leaving 8 bases between them. The germline V gene encodes CDR1 SEHNR and CDR2 FQNEAQ (reference sequence). This CDR3 has 13 residues.

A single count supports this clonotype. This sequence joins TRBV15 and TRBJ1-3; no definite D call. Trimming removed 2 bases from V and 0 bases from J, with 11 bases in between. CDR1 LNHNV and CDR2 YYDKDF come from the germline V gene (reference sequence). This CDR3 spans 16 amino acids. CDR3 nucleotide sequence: TGTGCCACCAGCAGATCATACGGGAACTCTGGAAACACCATATATTTT. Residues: CATSRSYGNSGNTIYF.

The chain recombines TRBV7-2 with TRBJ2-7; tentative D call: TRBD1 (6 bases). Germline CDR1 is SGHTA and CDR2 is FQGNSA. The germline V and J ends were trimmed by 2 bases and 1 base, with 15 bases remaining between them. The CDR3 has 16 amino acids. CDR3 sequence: CASSLQSQGLSYEQYF. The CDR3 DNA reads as TGTGCCAGCAGCTTACAAAGTCAGGGGTTATCCTACGAGCAGTACTTC.

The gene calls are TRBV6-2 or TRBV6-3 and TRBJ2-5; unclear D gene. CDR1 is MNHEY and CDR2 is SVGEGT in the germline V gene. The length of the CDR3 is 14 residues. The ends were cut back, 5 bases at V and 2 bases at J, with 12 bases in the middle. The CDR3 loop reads CASSPLTKQETQYF. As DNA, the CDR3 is TGTGCCAGCAGTCCTCTGACAAAGCAAGAGACCCAGTACTTC.

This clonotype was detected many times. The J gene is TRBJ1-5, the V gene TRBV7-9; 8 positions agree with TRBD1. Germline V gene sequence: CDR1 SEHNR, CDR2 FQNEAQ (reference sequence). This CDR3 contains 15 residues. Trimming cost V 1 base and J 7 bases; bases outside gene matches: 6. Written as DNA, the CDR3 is TGTGCCAGCAGCTTAGGAGGACAGGGCGGACAGCCCCAGCATTTT. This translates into CASSLGGQGGQPQHF.

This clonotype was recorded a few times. The DNA of the CDR3 is TGTGCCAGCCGGGGACTAGCGAGCAACGAGCAGTACTTC. This encodes CASRGLASNEQYF. The chain has TRBV6-2 or TRBV6-3 and TRBJ2-7; 10 bases fit TRBD2. The length of the CDR3 is 13 residues. After removal of 8 bases from V and 5 bases from J, the junction contained 6 bases not matched to a gene. Looked up from germline, CDR1 is MNHEY and CDR2 is SVGEGT.

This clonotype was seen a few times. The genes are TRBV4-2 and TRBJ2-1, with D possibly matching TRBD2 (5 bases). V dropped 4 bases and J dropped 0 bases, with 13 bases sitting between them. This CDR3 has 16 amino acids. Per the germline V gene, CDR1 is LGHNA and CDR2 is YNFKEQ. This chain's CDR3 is CASSLREFSSYNEQFF. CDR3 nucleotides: TGTGCCAGCAGCCTTAGGGAGTTCAGCTCCTACAATGAGCAGTTCTTC.

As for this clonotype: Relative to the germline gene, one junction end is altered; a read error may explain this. CDR3 in DNA: TGTGTCAGCAGTGCCCCTAGCTCCTACGAGCAGTACTTC. This encodes CVSSAPSSYEQYF. V gene TRBV28 combines with J gene TRBJ2-7; D unresolved. CDR3 length: 13 residues. Germline V CDR1 and CDR2: MDHEN, SYDVKM.

This CDR3 is CASSPGYGNEQYF. CDR3 bases: TGTGCCAGCTCACCAGGGTACGGAAACGAGCAGTACTTC. The chain is built from TRBV18 and TRBJ2-7; no firm D call. V gave up 2 bases and J gave up 5 bases, with 10 bases separating them. The CDR3 consists of 13 residues. Germline CDR1 is KGHSH and CDR2 is LQKENI.

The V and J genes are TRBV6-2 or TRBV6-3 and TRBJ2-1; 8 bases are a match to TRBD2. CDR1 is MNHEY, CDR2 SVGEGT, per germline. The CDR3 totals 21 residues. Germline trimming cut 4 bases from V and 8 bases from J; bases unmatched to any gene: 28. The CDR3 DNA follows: TGTGCCAGCAGTTCACCCTTTGGGGGCCAGATTACGGGGGGGCTGATCGATGAGCAGTTCTTC. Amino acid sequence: CASSSPFGGQITGGLIDEQFF.

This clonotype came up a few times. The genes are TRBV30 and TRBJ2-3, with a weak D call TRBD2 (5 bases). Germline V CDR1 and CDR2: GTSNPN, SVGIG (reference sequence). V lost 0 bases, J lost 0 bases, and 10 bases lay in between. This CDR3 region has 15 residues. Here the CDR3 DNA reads TGTGCCTGGAGTGTAGCCGGGGTGAGCACAGATACGCAGTATTTT. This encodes CAWSVAGVSTDTQYF.

The CDR3 bases are TGTGCCAGCAGACGAAGCGGGGCCATTAAAGAGACCCAGTACTTC. Translation: CASRRSGAIKETQYF. V and J are TRBV7-2 and TRBJ2-5, with 7 bases aligning to TRBD2. The CDR3 contains 15 residues. V lost 6 bases, J lost 3 bases, and 10 bases stayed unmatched. Germline CDR1 SGHTA, CDR2 FQGNSA.

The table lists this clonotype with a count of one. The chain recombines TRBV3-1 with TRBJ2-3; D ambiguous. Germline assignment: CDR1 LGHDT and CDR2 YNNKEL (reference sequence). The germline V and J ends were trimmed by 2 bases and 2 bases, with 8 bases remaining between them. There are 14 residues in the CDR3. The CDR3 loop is CASSQTAVTDTQYF. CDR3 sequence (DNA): TGTGCCAGCAGCCAAACTGCGGTCACAGATACGCAGTATTTT.

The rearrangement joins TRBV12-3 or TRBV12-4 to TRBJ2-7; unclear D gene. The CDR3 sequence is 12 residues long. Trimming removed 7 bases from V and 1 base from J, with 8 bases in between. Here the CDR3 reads CASKARSYEQYF. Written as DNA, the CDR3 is TGTGCCAGCAAGGCCCGATCCTACGAGCAGTACTTC.

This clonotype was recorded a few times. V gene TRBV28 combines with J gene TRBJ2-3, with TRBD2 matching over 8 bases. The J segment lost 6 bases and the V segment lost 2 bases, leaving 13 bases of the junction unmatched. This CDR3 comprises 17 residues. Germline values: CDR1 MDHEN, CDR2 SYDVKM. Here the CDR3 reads CASSLPQGTSGRDTQYF. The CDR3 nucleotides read TGTGCCAGCAGTTTACCACAGGGAACTAGCGGAAGGGATACGCAGTATTTT. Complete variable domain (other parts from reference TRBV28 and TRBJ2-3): DVKVTQSSRYLVKRTGEKVFLECVQDMDHENMFWYRQDPGLGLRLIYFSYDVKMKEKGDIPEGYSVSREKKERFSLILESASTNQTSMYLCASSLPQGTSGRDTQYFGPGTRLTVL.

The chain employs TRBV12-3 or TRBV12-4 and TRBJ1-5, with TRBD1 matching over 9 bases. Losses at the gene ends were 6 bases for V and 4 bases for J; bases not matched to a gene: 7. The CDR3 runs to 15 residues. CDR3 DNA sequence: TGTGCCAGCAGAGTTACAGGGGGCGGAAATCAGCCCCAGCATTTT. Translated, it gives CASRVTGGGNQPQHF.

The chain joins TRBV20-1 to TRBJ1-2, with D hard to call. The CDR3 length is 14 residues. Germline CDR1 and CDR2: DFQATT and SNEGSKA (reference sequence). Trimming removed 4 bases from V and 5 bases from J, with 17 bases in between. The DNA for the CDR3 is TGCAGTGCTACGGACCCGGGAAAACCTTATGGCTACACCTTC. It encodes CSATDPGKPYGYTF.

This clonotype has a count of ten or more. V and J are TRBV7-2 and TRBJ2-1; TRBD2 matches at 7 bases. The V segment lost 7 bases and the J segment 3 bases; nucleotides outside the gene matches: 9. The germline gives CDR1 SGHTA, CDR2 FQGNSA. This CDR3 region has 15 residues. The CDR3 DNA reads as TGTGCCAGCACTATTACCGGGACTATCTACAATGAGCAGTTCTTC. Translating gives CASTITGTIYNEQFF.

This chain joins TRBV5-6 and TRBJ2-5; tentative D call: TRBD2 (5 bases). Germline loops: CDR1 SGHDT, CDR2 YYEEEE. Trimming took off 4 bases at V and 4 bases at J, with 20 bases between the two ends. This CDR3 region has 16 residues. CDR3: CASSRPNPGERETQYF. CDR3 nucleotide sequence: TGTGCCAGCAGCCGTCCCAATCCCGGGGAGAGAGAGACCCAGTACTTC.

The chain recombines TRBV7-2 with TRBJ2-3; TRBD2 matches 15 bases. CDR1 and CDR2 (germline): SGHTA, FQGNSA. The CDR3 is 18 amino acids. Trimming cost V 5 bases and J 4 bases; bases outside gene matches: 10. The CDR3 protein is CASSLGLAGGRGADTQYF. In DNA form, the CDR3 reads TGTGCCAGCAGCCTAGGACTAGCGGGGGGGCGGGGGGCAGATACGCAGTATTTT.

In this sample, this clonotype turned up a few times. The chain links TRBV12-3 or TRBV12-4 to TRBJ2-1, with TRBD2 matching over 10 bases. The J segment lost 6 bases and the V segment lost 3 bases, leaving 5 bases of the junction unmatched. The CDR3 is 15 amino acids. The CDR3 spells CASSFSLAGVNEQFF. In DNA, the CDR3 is TGTGCCAGCAGTTTTAGTCTAGCGGGAGTCAATGAGCAGTTCTTC.